This T cell receptor beta chain stems from a study of technical replicates of blood from a handful of donors. Germline CDR1 SGHNT, CDR2 YENEEA. The CDR3 extends over 16 amino acids. The trim removed 5 bases at V and 10 bases at J, leaving 12 bases unmatched. Repertoires were generated with immunoSEQ multiplex PCR, while TCRdb's copy carries only in-frame clones and drops some. The repertoire consists of 50,000 to 75,000 clones, with 85% to 95% occurring once and the leading ten covering around 4.2%. The sample was PBMCs. The source is a human donor in good health. Some clones in this sample may be carry-over from other donors' samples. The chain links TRBV11-3 to TRBJ2-1, with 12 bases lining up with TRBD2. The CDR3 bases are TGTGCCAGCAGCCAGACTAGCGGGGGAACCCTGGAAGAGCAGTTCTTC. Protein: CASSQTSGGTLEEQFF.